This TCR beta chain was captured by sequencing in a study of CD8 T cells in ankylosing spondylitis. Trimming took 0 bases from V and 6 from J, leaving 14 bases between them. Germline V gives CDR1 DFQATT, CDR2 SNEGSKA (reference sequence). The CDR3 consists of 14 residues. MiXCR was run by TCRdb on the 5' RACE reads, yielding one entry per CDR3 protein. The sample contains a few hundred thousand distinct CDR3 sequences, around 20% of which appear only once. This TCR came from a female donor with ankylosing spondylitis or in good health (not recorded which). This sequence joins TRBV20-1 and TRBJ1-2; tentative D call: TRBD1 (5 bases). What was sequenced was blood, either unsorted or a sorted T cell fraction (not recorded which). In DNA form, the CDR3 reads TGCAGTGCTAGAGAGGAAAGGGGAGGCAATGGCTACACCTTC. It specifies CSAREERGGNGYTF.